This T cell receptor (beta chain) stems from a study of CXCR3-negative and CXCR3-positive naive CD8 T cells. Study-wide points: Similarly elevated diversity marked both naive subsets, with memory CD8+ cells showing far lower diversity. Comparison of naive cells showed more hydrophobic TRB CDR3s in CXCR3-positive than in CXCR3-negative naive cells. Naive CXCR3-positive and CXCR3-negative cells shared TRBV-TRBJ usage; memory cells diverged.

The germline gives CDR1 MDHEN, CDR2 SYDVKM. The CDR3 totals 15 residues. Regarding this clonotype: Its antigen remains unidentified.

5' RACE with UMI labels generated the TRB cDNA libraries. TCRdb reanalyzed the 5' RACE reads, giving one entry per CDR3 protein sequence and no DNA. Recorded for this sample: 150,000 to 180,000 distinct CDR3 sequences. The source is a human donor in good health. Some clones in this sample may be carry-over from other donors' samples. The sample comprised naive CXCR3+ CD8+ T cells from blood. The sample's subset: CD45RO-CCR7+CD27+CD95- naive CD8+ T cells expressing CXCR3 (TNR3+). The chain employs TRBV28 and TRBJ2-7; TCRdb's assignment of TRBD1 cannot be checked, as there is no DNA. The CDR3 reads CASSAAGRGHYEQYF.